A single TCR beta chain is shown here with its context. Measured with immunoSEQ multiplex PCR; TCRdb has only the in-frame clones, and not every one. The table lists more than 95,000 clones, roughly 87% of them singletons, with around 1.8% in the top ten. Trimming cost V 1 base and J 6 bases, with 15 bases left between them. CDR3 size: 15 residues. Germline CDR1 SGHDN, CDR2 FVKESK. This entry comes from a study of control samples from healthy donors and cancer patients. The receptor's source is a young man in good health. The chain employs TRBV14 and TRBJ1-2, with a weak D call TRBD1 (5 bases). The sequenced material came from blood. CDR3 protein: CASSQGTGAKDGYTF. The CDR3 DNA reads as TGTGCCAGCAGCCAAGGTACAGGCGCTAAGGATGGCTACACCTTC.